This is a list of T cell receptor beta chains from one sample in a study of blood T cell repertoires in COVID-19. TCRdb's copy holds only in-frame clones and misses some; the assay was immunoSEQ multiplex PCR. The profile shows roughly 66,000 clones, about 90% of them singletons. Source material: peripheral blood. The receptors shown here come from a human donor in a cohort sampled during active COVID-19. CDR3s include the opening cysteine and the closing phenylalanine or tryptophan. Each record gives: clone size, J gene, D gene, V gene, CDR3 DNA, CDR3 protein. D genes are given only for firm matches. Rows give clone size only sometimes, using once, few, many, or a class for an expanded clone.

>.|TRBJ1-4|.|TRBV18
TGTGCCAGCTCACCACAGGTGACACGAACTAATGAAAAACTGTTTTTT
CASSPQVTRTNEKLFF
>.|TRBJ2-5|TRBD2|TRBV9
TGTGCCAGCAGCGCCTCGCTAGCGGGAAAAGGCCAAGAGACCCAGTACTTC
CASSASLAGKGQETQYF
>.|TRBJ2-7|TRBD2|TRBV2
TGTGCCAGCAGTGAAACTAGCGGGAGGTCCTACGAGCAGTACTTC
CASSETSGRSYEQYF
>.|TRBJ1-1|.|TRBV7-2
TGTGCCAGCAGCTTTGGGGGCCGGGGCACTGAAGCTTTCTTT
CASSFGGRGTEAFF
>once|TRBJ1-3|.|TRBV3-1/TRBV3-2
TGTGCCAGCAGCCAAGACGGAGAATCCAAAGGCGGAAACACCATATATTTT
CASSQDGESKGGNTIYF
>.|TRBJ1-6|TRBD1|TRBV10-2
TGCGCCAGCAGGGACAGGGGGCGCGATAATTCACCCCTCCACTTT
CASRDRGRDNSPLHF
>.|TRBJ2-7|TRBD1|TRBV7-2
TGTGCCAGCAGCCCCCGGACAGGGACGAACTCCTACGAGCAGTACTTC
CASSPRTGTNSYEQYF
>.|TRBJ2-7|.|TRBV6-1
TGTGCCAGCAGTGAATTAGGGGGGGCCCTTGTGGAGCAGTACTTC
CASSELGGALVEQYF
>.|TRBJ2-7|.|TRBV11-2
TGTGCCAGCAGCGTGTTACAGGTTTCCTCCTACGAGCAGTACTTC
CASSVLQVSSYEQYF
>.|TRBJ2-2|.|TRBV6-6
TGTGCCAGCAGGGACACGCATACCGGGGAGCTGTTTTTT
CASRDTHTGELFF
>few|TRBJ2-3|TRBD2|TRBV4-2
TGTGCCAGCAGCCAGGGGGGGGGACTAGCGGGAGATGGCACAGATACGCAGTATTTT
CASSQGGGLAGDGTDTQYF
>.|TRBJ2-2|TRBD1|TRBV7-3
TGTGCCAGCAGCTATCAAGGACAGGGAGCTAACGGGGAGCTGTTTTTT
CASSYQGQGANGELFF
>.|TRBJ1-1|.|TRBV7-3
TGTGCCAGCAGCTTATTGACTAGGAATTGGAACACTGAAGCTTTCTTT
CASSLLTRNWNTEAFF
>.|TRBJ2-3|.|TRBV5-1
TGCGCCAGCAGCTTGGGGGGGCTCGCAGATACGCAGTATTTT
CASSLGGLADTQYF
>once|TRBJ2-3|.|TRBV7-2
TGTGCCAGCAGCCCCGGGAATACGCAGTATTTT
CASSPGNTQYF
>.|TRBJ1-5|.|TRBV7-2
TGTGCCAGCAGCTTAAGCTGGAGTAGCAATCAGCCCCAGCATTTT
CASSLSWSSNQPQHF
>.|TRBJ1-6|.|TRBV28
TGTGCCAGCACCCTTAATAATTCACCCCTCCACTTT
CASTLNNSPLHF
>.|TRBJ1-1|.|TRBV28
TGTGCCAGCAGTTTAATCCGGGGGTTCACCATGAACACTGAAGCTTTCTTT
CASSLIRGFTMNTEAFF
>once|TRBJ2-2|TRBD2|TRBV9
TGTGCCAGCAGCGTAGGGGGACTAGAAACCGGGGAGCTGTTTTTT
CASSVGGLETGELFF
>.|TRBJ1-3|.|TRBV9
TGTGCCAGCAGCGTAGTCGACAGTAGAAACACCATATATTTT
CASSVVDSRNTIYF
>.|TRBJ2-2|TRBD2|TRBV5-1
TGCGCCAGCAGCGATAGCGGGAGGGCCACCGGGGAGCTGTTTTTT
CASSDSGRATGELFF
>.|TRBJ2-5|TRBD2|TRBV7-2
TGTGCCAGCAGCGGGCGGCGGGGGGGCCCGGGGGAGACCCAGTACTTC
CASSGRRGGPGETQYF